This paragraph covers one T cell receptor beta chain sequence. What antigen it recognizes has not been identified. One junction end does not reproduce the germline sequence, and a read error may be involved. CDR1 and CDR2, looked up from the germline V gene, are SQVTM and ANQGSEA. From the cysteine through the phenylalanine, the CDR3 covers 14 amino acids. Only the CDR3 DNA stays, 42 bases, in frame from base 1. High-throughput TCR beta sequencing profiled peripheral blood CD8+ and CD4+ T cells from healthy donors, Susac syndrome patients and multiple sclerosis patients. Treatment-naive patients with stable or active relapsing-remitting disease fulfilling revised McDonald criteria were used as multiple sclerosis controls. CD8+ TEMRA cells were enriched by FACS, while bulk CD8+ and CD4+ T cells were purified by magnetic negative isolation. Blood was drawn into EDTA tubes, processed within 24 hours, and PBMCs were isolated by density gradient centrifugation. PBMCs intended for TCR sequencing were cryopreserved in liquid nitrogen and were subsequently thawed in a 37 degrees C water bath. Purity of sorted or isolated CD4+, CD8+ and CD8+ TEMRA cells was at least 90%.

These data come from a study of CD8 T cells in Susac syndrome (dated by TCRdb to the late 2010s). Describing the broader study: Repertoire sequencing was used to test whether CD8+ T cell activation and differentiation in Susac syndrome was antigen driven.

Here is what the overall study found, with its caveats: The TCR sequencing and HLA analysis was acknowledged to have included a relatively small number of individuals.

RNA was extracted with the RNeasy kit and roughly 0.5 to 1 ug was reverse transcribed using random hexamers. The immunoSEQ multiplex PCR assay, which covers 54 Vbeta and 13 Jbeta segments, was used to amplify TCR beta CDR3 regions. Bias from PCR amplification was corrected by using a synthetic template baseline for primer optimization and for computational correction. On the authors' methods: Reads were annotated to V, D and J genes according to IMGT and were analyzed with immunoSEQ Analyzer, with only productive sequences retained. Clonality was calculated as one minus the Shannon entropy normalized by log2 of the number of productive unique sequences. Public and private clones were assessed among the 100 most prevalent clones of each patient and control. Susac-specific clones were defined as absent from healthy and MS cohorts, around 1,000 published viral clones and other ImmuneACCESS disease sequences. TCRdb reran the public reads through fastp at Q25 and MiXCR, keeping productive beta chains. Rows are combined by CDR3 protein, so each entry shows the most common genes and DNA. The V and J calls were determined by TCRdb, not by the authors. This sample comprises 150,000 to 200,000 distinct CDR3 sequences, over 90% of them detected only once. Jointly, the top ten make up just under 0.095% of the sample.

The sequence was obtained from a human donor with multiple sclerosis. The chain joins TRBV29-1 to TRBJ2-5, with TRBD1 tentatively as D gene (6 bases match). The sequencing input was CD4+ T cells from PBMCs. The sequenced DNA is TGCAGCCTTGAGAGGGGGACCCTCGGCGAGACCCAGTACTTC. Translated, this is CSLERGTLGETQYF.